The rows below give T cell receptor beta chains drawn from one sample of a study of T cells after yellow fever vaccination. TCRdb re-analysed the 5' RACE reads in MiXCR, keeping a single row per CDR3 protein. This sample has 300,000 to 450,000 distinct CDR3 sequences, with around 8.1% found just once. This sample comprised PBMCs, obtained 45 days after the first yellow fever vaccination. Every receptor here comes from a man between 18 and 29 years old who received the YFV17D yellow fever vaccine. Each CDR3 is given with its conserved first and last residue. The order of the fields is clone size, V gene, CDR3 length, J gene, D gene, CDR3 DNA, CDR3 protein. The D gene is left open where the match is weak. Size is stated for part of the rows, as once, few or many counts, or as a class when the clone is expanded.

clone size: .
V gene: TRBV20-1
CDR3 length: 12
J gene: TRBJ1-2
D gene: .
CDR3 DNA: TGCAGTGCTAGAAAAGTTAACTATGGCTACACCTTC
CDR3 protein: CSARKVNYGYTF

clone size: few
V gene: TRBV6-5
CDR3 length: 17
J gene: TRBJ2-3
D gene: TRBD2
CDR3 DNA: TGTGCCAGCAGTTACTATGGGACTAGCGGGGTCACAGATACGCAGTATTTT
CDR3 protein: CASSYYGTSGVTDTQYF

clone size: many
V gene: TRBV7-9
CDR3 length: 13
J gene: TRBJ1-1
D gene: .
CDR3 DNA: TGTGCCAGCAGCCTGGGAGGTATCACTGAAGCTTTCTTT
CDR3 protein: CASSLGGITEAFF

clone size: few
V gene: TRBV6-2/TRBV6-3
CDR3 length: 16
J gene: TRBJ2-3
D gene: TRBD2
CDR3 DNA: TGTGCCAGCAGTTCTTGGACTAGCGGAAGCACAGATACGCAGTATTTT
CDR3 protein: CASSSWTSGSTDTQYF

clone size: .
V gene: TRBV7-8
CDR3 length: 15
J gene: TRBJ1-1
D gene: .
CDR3 DNA: TGTGCCAGCAGCTTCACGGGGAACCTAGGCACTGAAGCTTTCTTT
CDR3 protein: CASSFTGNLGTEAFF

clone size: many
V gene: TRBV5-1
CDR3 length: 14
J gene: TRBJ2-4
D gene: .
CDR3 DNA: TGCGCCAGCAGCTTTGGGCTAGCCAAAAACATTCAGTACTTC
CDR3 protein: CASSFGLAKNIQYF

clone size: .
V gene: TRBV7-8
CDR3 length: 15
J gene: TRBJ1-4
D gene: .
CDR3 DNA: TGTGCCAGCAGTTACTCCGGGGCATATAATGAAAAACTGTTTTTT
CDR3 protein: CASSYSGAYNEKLFF

clone size: many
V gene: TRBV5-1
CDR3 length: 14
J gene: TRBJ2-5
D gene: .
CDR3 DNA: TGCGCCAGCCGGGCCGCGGAGGGTCGCGAGACCCAGTACTTC
CDR3 protein: CASRAAEGRETQYF

clone size: many
V gene: TRBV5-8
CDR3 length: 12
J gene: TRBJ1-1
D gene: .
CDR3 DNA: TGTGCCAGCCCTGGACAGAGGCTTGAAGCTTTCTTT
CDR3 protein: CASPGQRLEAFF

clone size: .
V gene: TRBV4-2
CDR3 length: 14
J gene: TRBJ2-7
D gene: .
CDR3 DNA: TGTGCCAGCAGCCCTGGGCAGGGGAATCGGGAGCAGTACTTC
CDR3 protein: CASSPGQGNREQYF

clone size: .
V gene: TRBV20-1
CDR3 length: 14
J gene: TRBJ2-3
D gene: TRBD1
CDR3 DNA: TGCAGTGCTAGAGATTCAGGGGGCGCAGATACGCAGTATTTT
CDR3 protein: CSARDSGGADTQYF

clone size: many
V gene: TRBV6-1
CDR3 length: 14
J gene: TRBJ1-5
D gene: .
CDR3 DNA: TGTGCCAGCAGTGAAATACATAGCAATCAGCCCCAGCATTTT
CDR3 protein: CASSEIHSNQPQHF

clone size: few
V gene: TRBV20-1
CDR3 length: 17
J gene: TRBJ2-1
D gene: TRBD2
CDR3 DNA: TGCAGTGCTAGAGATCCTCTCACTAGCGGGGTCTACAATGAGCAGTTCTTC
CDR3 protein: CSARDPLTSGVYNEQFF

clone size: few
V gene: TRBV29-1
CDR3 length: 18
J gene: TRBJ2-7
D gene: TRBD2
CDR3 DNA: TGCAGCGTTGAACGACTTGCGGCCGATTGGACTAGCGATGTCGAGCAGTACTTC
CDR3 protein: CSVERLAADWTSDVEQYF

clone size: .
V gene: TRBV20-1
CDR3 length: 12
J gene: TRBJ1-2
D gene: .
CDR3 DNA: TGCAGTGCTAACGGGGAAAACTATGGCTACACCTTC
CDR3 protein: CSANGENYGYTF

clone size: few
V gene: TRBV20-1
CDR3 length: 13
J gene: TRBJ1-5
D gene: .
CDR3 DNA: TGCAGTGCTACACCGGGTAGATATCAGCCCCAGCATTTT
CDR3 protein: CSATPGRYQPQHF

clone size: .
V gene: TRBV9
CDR3 length: 14
J gene: TRBJ1-6
D gene: .
CDR3 DNA: TGTGCCAGCAGCGGGCGGACGGTGAATTCACCCCTCCACTTT
CDR3 protein: CASSGRTVNSPLHF

clone size: .
V gene: TRBV5-1
CDR3 length: 14
J gene: TRBJ2-7
D gene: TRBD1
CDR3 DNA: TGCGCCAGCAGATGGGACAGGGGGGCCTACGAGCAGTACTTC
CDR3 protein: CASRWDRGAYEQYF

clone size: few
V gene: TRBV18
CDR3 length: 18
J gene: TRBJ2-1
D gene: TRBD2
CDR3 DNA: TGTGCCAGCTCACCATTTTTGCTAGCGGGGGAAAATTACAATGAGCAGTTCTTC
CDR3 protein: CASSPFLLAGENYNEQFF

clone size: .
V gene: TRBV18
CDR3 length: 14
J gene: TRBJ1-5
D gene: .
CDR3 DNA: TGTGCCAGCTCACCTAGTGAGAGCAATCAGCCCCAGCCTTTT
CDR3 protein: CASSPSESNQPQPF

clone size: many
V gene: TRBV5-6
CDR3 length: 11
J gene: TRBJ1-1
D gene: .
CDR3 DNA: TGTGCCAGCAGCTGGGGGACTGAAGCTTTCTTT
CDR3 protein: CASSWGTEAFF

clone size: .
V gene: TRBV19
CDR3 length: 16
J gene: TRBJ2-7
D gene: TRBD1
CDR3 DNA: TGTGCCAGTAGTATAATACCCGGGACAGGGGACTACGAGCAGTACTTC
CDR3 protein: CASSIIPGTGDYEQYF

clone size: .
V gene: TRBV29-1
CDR3 length: 12
J gene: TRBJ2-7
D gene: .
CDR3 DNA: TGCAGCGTACGCCGGGGCCCCTACGAGCAGTACTTC
CDR3 protein: CSVRRGPYEQYF

clone size: few
V gene: TRBV30
CDR3 length: 14
J gene: TRBJ2-3
D gene: TRBD2
CDR3 DNA: TGTGCCTGGAGAGCGGGGGGGGATGCAGATACGCAGTATTTT
CDR3 protein: CAWRAGGDADTQYF

clone size: .
V gene: TRBV20-1
CDR3 length: 11
J gene: TRBJ2-1
D gene: .
CDR3 DNA: TGCAGTGCCGCGGACTACAATAAGCAGTTCTTC
CDR3 protein: CSAADYNKQFF

clone size: .
V gene: TRBV9
CDR3 length: 13
J gene: TRBJ2-6
D gene: .
CDR3 DNA: TGTGCCAGCAGCGTCCTAGGGGCCAACGTCCTGACTTTC
CDR3 protein: CASSVLGANVLTF

clone size: .
V gene: TRBV12-3/TRBV12-4
CDR3 length: 13
J gene: TRBJ2-1
D gene: TRBD1
CDR3 DNA: TGTGCCCTGGGTCGGACAGGGGGCGTGGAGCAGTTCTTC
CDR3 protein: CALGRTGGVEQFF

clone size: .
V gene: TRBV20-1
CDR3 length: 18
J gene: TRBJ2-1
D gene: TRBD2
CDR3 DNA: TGCAGTGCTACCAAATCAGGGACTAGCGGGGGTTTATACAATGAGCAGTTCTTC
CDR3 protein: CSATKSGTSGGLYNEQFF

clone size: .
V gene: TRBV25-1
CDR3 length: 13
J gene: TRBJ1-2
D gene: .
CDR3 DNA: TGTGCCAGCAGCGAGGGCAGGTGGTATGGCTACACCTTC
CDR3 protein: CASSEGRWYGYTF

clone size: many
V gene: TRBV7-2
CDR3 length: 14
J gene: TRBJ2-5
D gene: TRBD2
CDR3 DNA: TGTGCCAGCAGCCTAGCGGCAATCCAGGAGACCCAGTACTTC
CDR3 protein: CASSLAAIQETQYF

clone size: once
V gene: TRBV11-2
CDR3 length: 15
J gene: TRBJ2-2
D gene: .
CDR3 DNA: TGTGCCAGCAGCCGAGGCAGATCGAACACCGGGGAGCTGTTTTTT
CDR3 protein: CASSRGRSNTGELFF

clone size: few
V gene: TRBV5-1
CDR3 length: 13
J gene: TRBJ2-1
D gene: .
CDR3 DNA: TGCGCCAGCAGCCTCTTTAGCGGAGGGGAGCAGTTCTTC
CDR3 protein: CASSLFSGGEQFF